Following are 5 T cell receptor beta chains from one sample sequenced in a study of blood T cells in healthy people across ages. The use of a sample-barcoded 5' primer and a J-beta primer mix characterized a second PCR of roughly 6 to 12 cycles. TCRdb redid the calling of the 5' RACE reads with MiXCR, one entry per CDR3 protein. Among fewer than 2,000,000 distinct CDR3 sequences listed, 39% were seen once. Sequencing used blood. The receptors derive from a human donor in good health.

This clonotype was seen once. The junction shows a germline mismatch at one end, possibly a read error. The chain uses TRBV7-8 and TRBJ2-5; 7 bases agree with TRBD2. Germline V gives CDR1 SGHVS, CDR2 FQNEAQ. CDR3 size: 16 residues. CDR3 nucleotide sequence: TGTGCTAGCAGAAAGGGAAGGGACTACCGACAAGAGACCCAGTACTTC. It yields the protein CASRKGRDYRQETQYF.

V and J are TRBV5-1 and TRBJ1-1, with a weak D call TRBD1 (5 bases). The V end was cut by 0 bases, the J end by 5 bases, with 17 bases between. The CDR3 covers 16 residues. Germline CDR1 and CDR2: SGHRS and YFSETQ. The DNA for the CDR3 is TGCGCCAGCAGCTTGGATCGGGGGTATTTAGGGACTGAAGCTTTCTTT. Its protein product is CASSLDRGYLGTEAFF.

This clonotype occurred a few times. The CDR3 DNA reads as TGTGCCAGCAGTTTCGGGGTGGACAGGGCGGGCTATGGCTACACCTTC. Encoded protein: CASSFGVDRAGYGYTF. V is TRBV6-6 and J is TRBJ1-2; 8 nucleotides match TRBD1. Germline lookup yields CDR1 MNHNY and CDR2 SVGAGI (reference sequence). The CDR3 loop spans 16 amino acids. Losses at the gene ends were 4 bases for V and 4 bases for J; bases not matched to a gene: 11.

The V gene is TRBV12-3 or TRBV12-4, the J gene TRBJ1-5; 7 bases are shared with TRBD1. This CDR3 is built from 15 residues. Losses at the gene ends were 8 bases for V and 4 bases for J; bases not matched to a gene: 11. Here the CDR3 reads CASSRAKTGNQPQHF. CDR3 in DNA: TGTGCCAGCTCGCGGGCTAAGACAGGGAATCAGCCCCAGCATTTT.

This clonotype showed up just a few times. This sequence joins TRBV10-3 and TRBJ2-4; the D is unclear. The DNA end is more similar to TRBJ2-7, so the J call may be wrong. This CDR3 region has 11 residues. Per germline, CDR1 ENHRY and CDR2 SYGVKD. Here the CDR3 DNA reads TGTGCCATCAGTGAAAAGTCCGAGCAGTACTTC. Amino acid sequence: CAISEKSEQYF.